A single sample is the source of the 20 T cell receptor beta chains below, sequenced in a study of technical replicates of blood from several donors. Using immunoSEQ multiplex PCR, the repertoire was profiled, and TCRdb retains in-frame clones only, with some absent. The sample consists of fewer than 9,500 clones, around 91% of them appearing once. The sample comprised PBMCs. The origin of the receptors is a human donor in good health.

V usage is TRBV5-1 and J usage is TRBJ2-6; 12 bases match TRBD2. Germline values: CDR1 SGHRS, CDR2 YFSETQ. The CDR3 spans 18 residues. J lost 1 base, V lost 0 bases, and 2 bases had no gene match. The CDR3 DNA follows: TGCGCCAGCAGCTTGGGGCTAGCGGGAGGGTCTGGGGCCAACGTCCTGACTTTC. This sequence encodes CASSLGLAGGSGANVLTF.

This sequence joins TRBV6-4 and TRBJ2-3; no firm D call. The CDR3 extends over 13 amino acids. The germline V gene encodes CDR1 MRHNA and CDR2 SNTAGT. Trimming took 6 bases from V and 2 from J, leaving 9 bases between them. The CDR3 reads CASSTQDTDTQYF. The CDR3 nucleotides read TGTGCCAGCAGCACACAAGACACAGATACGCAGTATTTT.

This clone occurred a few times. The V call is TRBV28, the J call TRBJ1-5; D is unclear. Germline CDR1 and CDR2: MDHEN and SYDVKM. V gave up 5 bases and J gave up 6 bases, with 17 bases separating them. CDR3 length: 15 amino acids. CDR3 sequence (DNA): TGTGCCAGCAGTCCTCACGCTTCAGCGGGTCAGCCCCAGCATTTT. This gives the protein CASSPHASAGQPQHF.

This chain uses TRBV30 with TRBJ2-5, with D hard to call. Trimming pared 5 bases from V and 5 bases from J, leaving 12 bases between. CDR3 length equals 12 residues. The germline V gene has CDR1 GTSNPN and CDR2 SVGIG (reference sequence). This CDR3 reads CAWGPLRETQYF. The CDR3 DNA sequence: TGTGCCTGGGGGCCCCTCCGGGAGACCCAGTACTTC.

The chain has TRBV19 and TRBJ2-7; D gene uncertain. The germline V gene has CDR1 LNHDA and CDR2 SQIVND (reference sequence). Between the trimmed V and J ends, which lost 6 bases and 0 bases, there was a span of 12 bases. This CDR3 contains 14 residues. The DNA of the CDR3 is TGTGCCAGTAGACGGGTCGGGTCCTCCTACGAGCAGTACTTC. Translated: CASRRVGSSYEQYF.

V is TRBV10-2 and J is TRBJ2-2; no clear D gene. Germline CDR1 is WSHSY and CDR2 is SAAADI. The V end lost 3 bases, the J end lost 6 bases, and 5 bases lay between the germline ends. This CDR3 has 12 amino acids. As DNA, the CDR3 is TGCGCCAGCAGTGACAGATCCGGGGAGCTGTTTTTT. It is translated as CASSDRSGELFF.

The CDR3 region is CASRLRNTEAFF. CDR3 sequence (DNA): TGTGCCAGCAGGCTAAGGAACACTGAAGCTTTCTTT. The rearrangement joins TRBV21-1 to TRBJ1-1. TRBV21-1 is a known pseudogene. This CDR3 spans 12 amino acids.

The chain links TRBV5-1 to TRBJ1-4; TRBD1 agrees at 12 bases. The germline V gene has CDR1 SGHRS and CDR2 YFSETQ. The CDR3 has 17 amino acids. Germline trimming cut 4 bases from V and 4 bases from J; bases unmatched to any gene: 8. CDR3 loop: CASSLRDRGLGNEKLFF. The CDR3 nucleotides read TGCGCCAGCAGCCTCCGGGACAGGGGGCTCGGTAATGAAAAACTGTTTTTT.

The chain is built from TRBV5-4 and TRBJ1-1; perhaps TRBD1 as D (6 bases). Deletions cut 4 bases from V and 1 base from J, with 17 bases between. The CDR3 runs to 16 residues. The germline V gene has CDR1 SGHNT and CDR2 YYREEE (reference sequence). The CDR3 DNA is TGTGCCAGCAGCCACAGACCCTACAGGGCGAACACTGAAGCTTTCTTT. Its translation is CASSHRPYRANTEAFF.

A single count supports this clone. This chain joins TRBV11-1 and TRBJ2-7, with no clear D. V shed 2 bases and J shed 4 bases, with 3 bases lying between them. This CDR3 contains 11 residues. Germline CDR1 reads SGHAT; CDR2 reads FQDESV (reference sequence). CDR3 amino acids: CASSLQYEQYF. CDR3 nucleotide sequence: TGTGCCAGCAGCTTACAGTACGAGCAGTACTTC.

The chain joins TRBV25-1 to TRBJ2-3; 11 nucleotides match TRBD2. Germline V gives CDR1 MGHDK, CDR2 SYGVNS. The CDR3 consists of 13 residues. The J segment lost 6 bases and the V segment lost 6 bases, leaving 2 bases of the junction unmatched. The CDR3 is CASRPSGGDTQYF. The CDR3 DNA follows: TGTGCCAGCAGACCTAGCGGGGGGGATACGCAGTATTTT.

This CDR3 is CASSLAADASTDTQYF. DNA for the CDR3: TGCGCCAGCAGCTTGGCGGCGGATGCTAGCACAGATACGCAGTATTTT. The chain carries TRBV5-1 and TRBJ2-3, with unresolved D. Germline-derived CDR1 and CDR2 are SGHRS and YFSETQ. The CDR3 totals 16 residues. Between the trimmed V and J ends, which lost 0 bases and 0 bases, there was a span of 11 bases.

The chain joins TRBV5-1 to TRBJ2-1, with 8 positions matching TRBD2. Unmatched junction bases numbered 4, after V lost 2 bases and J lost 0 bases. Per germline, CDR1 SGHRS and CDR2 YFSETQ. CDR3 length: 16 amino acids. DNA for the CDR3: TGCGCCAGCAGCTTTAATAGCGGGGACTCCTACAATGAGCAGTTCTTC. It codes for CASSFNSGDSYNEQFF.

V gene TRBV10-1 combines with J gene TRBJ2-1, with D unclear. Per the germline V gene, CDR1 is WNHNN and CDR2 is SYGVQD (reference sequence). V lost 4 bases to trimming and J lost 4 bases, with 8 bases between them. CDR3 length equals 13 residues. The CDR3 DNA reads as TGCGCCAGCAGTGCCCAGGTATACAATGAGCAGTTCTTC. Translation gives CASSAQVYNEQFF.

The CDR3 spells CSVESGDGTDTQYF. DNA for the CDR3: TGCAGCGTTGAATCAGGGGACGGCACAGATACGCAGTATTTT. The chain has TRBV29-1 and TRBJ2-3, with TRBD1 as a possible D gene (6 bases). CDR1 is SQVTM and CDR2 is ANQGSEA in the germline V gene. Trimming cost V 2 bases and J 1 base, with 10 bases left between them. The CDR3 has 14 residues.

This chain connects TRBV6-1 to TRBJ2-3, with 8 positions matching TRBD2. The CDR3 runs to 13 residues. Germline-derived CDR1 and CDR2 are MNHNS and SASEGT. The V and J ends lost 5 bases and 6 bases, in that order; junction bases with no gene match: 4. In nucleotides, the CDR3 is TGTGCCAGCAGTCGGACTAGCATGGATACGCAGTATTTT. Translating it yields CASSRTSMDTQYF.

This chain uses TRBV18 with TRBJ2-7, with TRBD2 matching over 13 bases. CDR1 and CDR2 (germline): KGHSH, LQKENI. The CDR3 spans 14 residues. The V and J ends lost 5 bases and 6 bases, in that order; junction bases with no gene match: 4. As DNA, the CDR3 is TGTGCCAGCTCAAGGACTAGCGGGAGTATCGAGCAGTACTTC. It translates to CASSRTSGSIEQYF.

In DNA, the CDR3 is TGTGCCAGCAGCTCCTCCCCCCTCTACCAAGAGACCCAGTACTTC. Translating it yields CASSSSPLYQETQYF. This chain links TRBV7-8 with TRBJ2-5; D remains unclear. The germline V and J ends were trimmed by 4 bases and 0 bases, with 12 bases remaining between them. This CDR3 is 15 amino acids long. Per germline, CDR1 SGHVS and CDR2 FQNEAQ.

The CDR3 is CASSSTLSGRTEAFF. The CDR3 coding sequence is TGTGCCAGCAGTTCTACCCTAAGCGGTCGCACTGAAGCTTTCTTT. This rearrangement joins TRBV6-6 to TRBJ1-1; D not certain. CDR1 and CDR2 (germline): MNHNY, SVGAGI (reference sequence). The length of the CDR3 is 15 residues. V lost 4 bases to trimming and J lost 4 bases, with 16 bases between them.

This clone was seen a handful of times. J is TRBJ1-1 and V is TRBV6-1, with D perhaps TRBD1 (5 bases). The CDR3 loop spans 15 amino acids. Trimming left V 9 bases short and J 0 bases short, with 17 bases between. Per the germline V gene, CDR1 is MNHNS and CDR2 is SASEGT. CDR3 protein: CASQQPGGVNTEAFF. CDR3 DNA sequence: TGTGCCAGTCAACAGCCCGGGGGGGTGAACACTGAAGCTTTCTTT.